This T cell receptor beta chain stems from a study of glioma-infiltrating T cells after dendritic cell vaccination (TCRdb year 2016). About the study as a whole: The cohort comprised roughly 15 glioblastoma patients from Phase I and II dendritic cell vaccination trials, 9 newly diagnosed and 6 with recurrent disease. The vaccine was prepared from monocyte-derived dendritic cells that were cultured for under 8 days with IL-4 and GM-CSF and then pulsed overnight with autologous tumor lysate. Patients received three intradermal dendritic cell vaccine injections at biweekly intervals in the arm below the axilla. Between about 2003 and 2012, patients were given autologous tumor lysate-pulsed dendritic cell vaccination. Survival after dendritic cell vaccination was correlated with TCR sequencing metrics, including TIL content and tumor-blood repertoire overlap. In glioblastoma patients vaccinated with dendritic cells, deep sequencing of TCR beta CDR3 regions served to measure the amount of tumor-infiltrating lymphocytes and to compare repertoires between tumor and blood.

The immunoSEQ assay amplified TCRB CDR3 regions from approximately 2 micrograms of genomic DNA, or from all available DNA when less than that amount was available. Multiplex PCR used 60 forward primers for TCR V beta segments and 13 reverse primers for J beta segments. To estimate reads per starting template, synthetic control templates were spiked into each sample at limiting dilution. Sequencing produced 87 bp reads on the Illumina HiSeq System. Per the source publication's procedure: PCR and sequencing errors were removed by a nearest neighbor algorithm that merged closely related sequences. TCR overlap was defined as the percentage of unique tumor TCR beta sequences that were also found in the peripheral blood of the same patient. TCRdb limited this immuneACCESS table to in-frame rearrangements with V and J called. A share of clones is missing; checked studies link under half to unresolved V genes, and the rest is unexplained. D and trimming come from the DNA, and the V and J calls and clone size come from that table. The sample has about 65,000 clones on record, approximately 86% of them singletons. The ten largest clones represent around 10% of the sample.

From its cysteine to its phenylalanine, the CDR3 spans 18 amino acids. Only the CDR3 DNA stays, 54 bases, in frame from base 1. V is pared back by 1 base and J by 6 bases, with 22 bases lying between the germline termini. The germline V gene sets CDR1 to SGHVS and CDR2 to FQNEAQ. Concerning this clone: Its binding antigen is unknown. Per-base quality was not reported, and no clone a single base away is much larger than it.

The time point label corresponds to: after dendritic cell vaccination, including at tumor progression/relapse. Selection of patients required sufficient residual fresh-frozen tumor tissue and over two years of available survival data. Molecular status otherwise varied across the glioblastoma patients, but none of them carried an isocitrate dehydrogenase mutation. PBMC were collected before vaccination, two weeks after the third vaccination, and at tumor progression if tumor progression occurred. Genomic DNA was extracted with the Qiagen DNeasy Blood extraction Kit. The research as a whole found: No direct relationship between TCR clonality and survival was found, suggesting a diverse polyclonal response may matter. The cohort was small and heterogeneous, few patients had complete blood and tumor sets, and even fewer had initial-recurrent tumor pairs. After dendritic cell vaccination, a higher estimated pretreatment TIL content predicted longer time to progression and longer overall survival. The response model built on TCR overlap across three groups was characterized as speculative, with prospective validation still needed.

Source: blood, taken after dendritic cell vaccination. The TCR was taken from a human donor with glioblastoma. The rearranged chain carries TRBV7-8 and TRBJ2-1; tentative D gene TRBD2, with 7 bases matching. Here the CDR3 is given as CASSLGGRGGSRGNEQFF. In nucleotides, the sequence is TGTGCCAGCAGCTTAGGAGGGAGGGGGGGCTCCCGGGGCAATGAGCAGTTCTTC.